The text below deals with one T cell receptor beta chain. The antigen remains unidentified. These data originate in a study of post-analysis software for immune sequencing data. Notes on the study in general: Controls had lower frequencies than patients of four or five TRBV segments, which included TRBV5-6, TRBV5-1 and TRBV20-1. Under F measure analysis, samples from one preparation batch co-clustered strongly.

The CDR3 loop spans 16 amino acids. Germline CDR1 and CDR2: SGHTA and FQGNSA. Between the trimmed V and J ends, which lost 3 bases and 6 bases, there was a span of 18 bases. cDNA libraries of TCR beta carried unique molecular identifiers. TCRdb used MiXCR to reprocess the PCR reads, holding one entry per CDR3 protein. Here the sample spans about 770,000 distinct CDR3 sequences, just over 45% being singletons. The chain carries TRBV7-2 and TRBJ2-1; perhaps TRBD2 as D (6 bases). The material sequenced was blood. The TCR comes from a girl aged 5 to 17 with multiple sclerosis. The CDR3 DNA reads as TGTGCCAGCAGCTTTAGGGCCAGGGTTAGCGGCAATGAGCAGTTCTTC. Its translation: CASSFRARVSGNEQFF.